This record concerns one TCR beta chain sequence. Its specificity is unknown. TCRdb recomputed calls from the RT-PCR reads with MiXCR, one row per CDR3 protein. The sample contains about 650,000 distinct CDR3 sequences, 15% to 18% of which appear only once. The sample is drawn from a study of response to subunit inactivated influenza vaccine. Study observations and caveats: Authors suggested seasonal influenza vaccinations each recruit few new T cells.

This CDR3 region has 14 residues. V gave up 0 bases and J gave up 2 bases, with 6 bases separating them. In germline, CDR1 is SGHRS, CDR2 YFSETQ. The input for sequencing was PBMCs from blood, taken roughly 12 days after vaccination. The chain links TRBV5-1 to TRBJ1-5; D ambiguous. This TCR was sampled from a man in his forties or fifties who received an inactivated influenza vaccine. CDR3 DNA sequence: TGCGCCAGCAGCTTGGAGGCGGGCAATCAGCCCCAGCATTTT. It specifies CASSLEAGNQPQHF.